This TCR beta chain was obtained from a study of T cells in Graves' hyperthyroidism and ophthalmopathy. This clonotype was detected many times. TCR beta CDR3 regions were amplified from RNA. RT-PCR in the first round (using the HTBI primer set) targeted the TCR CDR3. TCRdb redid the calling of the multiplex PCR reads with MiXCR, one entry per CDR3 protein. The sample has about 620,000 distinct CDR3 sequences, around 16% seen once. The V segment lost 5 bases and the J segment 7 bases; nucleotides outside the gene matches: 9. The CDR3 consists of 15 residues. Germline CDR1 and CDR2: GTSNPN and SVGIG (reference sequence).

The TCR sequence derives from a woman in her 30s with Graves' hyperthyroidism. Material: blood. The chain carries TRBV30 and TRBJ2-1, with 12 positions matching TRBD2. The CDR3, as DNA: TGTGCCTGGCTTTCTAGCGGGAGGGCCAAGAATGAGCAGTTCTTC. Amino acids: CAWLSSGRAKNEQFF.